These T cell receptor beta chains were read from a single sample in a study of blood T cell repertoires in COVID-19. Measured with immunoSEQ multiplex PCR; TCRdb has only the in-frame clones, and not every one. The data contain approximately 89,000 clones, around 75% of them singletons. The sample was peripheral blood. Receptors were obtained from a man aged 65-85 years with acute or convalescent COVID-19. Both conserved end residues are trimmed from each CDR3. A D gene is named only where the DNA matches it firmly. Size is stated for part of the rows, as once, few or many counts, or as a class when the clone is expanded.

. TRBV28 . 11 ASSLSRDQPQH
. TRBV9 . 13 ASSLGAGNTGELF
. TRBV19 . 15 ASSILVQGWNTGELF
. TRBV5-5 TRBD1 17 ASSGVRTGGNLGTGELF
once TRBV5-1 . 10 ASSLRGTEAF
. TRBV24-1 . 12 ATSDSQGANVLT
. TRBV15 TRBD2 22 ATSRKKRAEGLAGDGGSYNEQF
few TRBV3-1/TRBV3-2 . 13 ASSQGLAESYEQY
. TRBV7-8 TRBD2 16 ASSYIAGGIGGYNEQF
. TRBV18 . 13 ASSQMLSANYGYT
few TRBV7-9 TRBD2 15 ASTPGLAGFGQETQY
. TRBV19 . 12 ASSMEASYNEQF
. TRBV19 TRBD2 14 ASSDPAGGLDNEQF
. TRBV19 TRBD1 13 ASSPRAGTGSPLH
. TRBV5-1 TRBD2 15 ASSLVGTSGTYNEQF
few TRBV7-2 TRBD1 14 ASSSPDRGSGNEQF
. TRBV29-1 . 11 SVSEQNNSPLH
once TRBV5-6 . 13 ASSSGHLSNQPQH
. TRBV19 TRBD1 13 ASIPAGGWNQPQH
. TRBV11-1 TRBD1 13 ASSKRQGSGYEQY
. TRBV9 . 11 ATQPHENNEQF
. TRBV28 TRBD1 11 ASLTAGGAGYT
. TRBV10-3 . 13 AISAREVSTDTQY
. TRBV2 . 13 ASSLQGSANTEAF
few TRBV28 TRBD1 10 ASSPGQNLPT
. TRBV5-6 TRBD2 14 ASSVVGLAGAETQY
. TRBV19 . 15 ASRRIGEESVGSPLH
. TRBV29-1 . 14 SVEGGPGRPNYGYT
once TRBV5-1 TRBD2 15 ASTPRGLAEAWETQY
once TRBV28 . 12 ASSFGGRRIGYT
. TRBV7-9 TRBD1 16 ASSTRVPGQGRATEAF
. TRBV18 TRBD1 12 ASSPRQGDSPLH
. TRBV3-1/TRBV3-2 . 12 ASSQDANNEKLF
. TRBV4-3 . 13 ASSQHRVGATEAF
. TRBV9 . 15 ASSVDGGLGGANVLT
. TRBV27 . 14 ASSLFSSSGANVLT